A single sample is the source of the 30 T cell receptor beta chains below, sequenced in a study of blood T cell repertoires in COVID-19. The method was immunoSEQ multiplex PCR; TCRdb's version includes in-frame clones alone and lacks a portion of them. The sample lists 300,000 to 400,000 clones, approximately 90% occurring once. The sequenced sample was PBMCs or T cells enriched from blood (not recorded which). These receptors all stem from a woman between 18 and 30 years old who had recovered from COVID-19.

CDR3 loop: CAIRSLGQGTLDTEAFF. In DNA, the CDR3 is TGTGCCATCAGGAGTCTAGGACAGGGGACATTGGACACTGAAGCTTTCTTT. V is TRBV10-3 and J is TRBJ1-1, with TRBD1 identical over 9 bases. The V gene end was trimmed by 6 bases and the J gene end by 3 bases; junction bases not matched to a gene: 14. Germline loops: CDR1 ENHRY, CDR2 SYGVKD. This CDR3 is built from 17 residues.

This chain uses TRBV2 with TRBJ2-5, with 10 positions matching TRBD2. The V and J ends lost 3 bases and 5 bases, in that order; junction bases with no gene match: 9. The CDR3 is made up of 16 amino acids. Germline V gives CDR1 SNHLY, CDR2 FYNNEI. The CDR3 region is CASSDVLAGEEETQYF. CDR3 coding DNA: TGTGCCAGCAGTGACGTCCTAGCGGGGGAGGAGGAGACCCAGTACTTC.

The CDR3 is CAITSDRDQPQHF. The CDR3 region has the DNA TGTGCCATCACCTCGGACAGGGATCAGCCCCAGCATTTT. The rearrangement links TRBV10-3 to TRBJ1-5; 8 positions agree with TRBD1. The trim removed 7 bases at V and 5 bases at J, leaving 4 bases unmatched. Germline V lookup: CDR1 ENHRY, CDR2 SYGVKD. The CDR3 runs 13 residues.

This chain links TRBV19 with TRBJ1-5; D not resolved. This CDR3 spans 15 amino acids. CDR1 is LNHDA, CDR2 SQIVND, per germline (reference sequence). V was trimmed by 3 bases and J by 0 bases, leaving 9 bases between them. Here the CDR3 DNA reads TGTGCCAGTAGTATGGCGGGAAATAGCAATCAGCCCCAGCATTTT. This sequence encodes CASSMAGNSNQPQHF.

The chain employs TRBV7-8 and TRBJ2-3, with 9 positions matching TRBD2. The CDR3 runs to 16 residues. Germline V gene sequence: CDR1 SGHVS, CDR2 FQNEAQ. V lost 1 base and J lost 3; bases outside the gene matches: 5. The chain's CDR3 is CASSLDRGLATDTQYF. DNA of the CDR3: TGTGCCAGCAGCTTAGATCGAGGACTAGCGACAGATACGCAGTATTTT.

The chain joins TRBV10-3 to TRBJ2-7; maybe TRBD2 (6 bases). The CDR3 has 15 residues. Germline CDR1 is ENHRY and CDR2 is SYGVKD. Trimming left V 0 bases short and J 5 bases short, with 14 bases between. This chain's CDR3 is CAISESGLGGNEQYF. The CDR3 region has the DNA TGTGCCATCAGTGAGTCTGGATTGGGGGGTAACGAGCAGTACTTC.

The rearrangement links TRBV7-3 to TRBJ1-1; D might be TRBD1 (6 bases). The CDR3 loop spans 14 amino acids. V was pared by 6 bases and J by 4 bases, with 15 bases between. Germline loops: CDR1 SGHTA, CDR2 FQGTGA. The CDR3: CASRNREGGTEAFF. The CDR3, as DNA: TGTGCCAGCAGGAACAGGGAAGGGGGCACTGAAGCTTTCTTT.

In its sample, this clone was seen a few times. Sequence at one end of the junction differs from germline and may be a read error. V is TRBV6-4 and J is TRBJ2-1; D is possibly TRBD2 (6 bases). This CDR3 has 14 residues. Germline CDR1 reads MRHNA; CDR2 reads SNTAGT. CDR3 residues: CASSDGDSHNEQFF. The CDR3 region has the DNA TGTGCCAGCAGTGACGGGGACTCCCACAATGAGCAGTTCTTC.

This chain links TRBV19 with TRBJ1-5; no reliable D call. CDR1 is LNHDA and CDR2 is SQIVND in the germline V gene (reference sequence). CDR3 size: 16 residues. V lost 4 bases and J 0 bases, leaving 13 bases between the germline ends. For the CDR3, the DNA is TGTGCCAGTAGTAGCCCCTCCAGTGTTAGCAATCAGCCCCAGCATTTT. Translation: CASSSPSSVSNQPQHF.

The chain recombines TRBV2 with TRBJ1-2, with D possibly being TRBD1 (6 bases). This CDR3 is built from 12 residues. V lost 5 bases, J lost 8 bases, and 12 bases lay in between. Germline V CDR1 and CDR2: SNHLY, FYNNEI. The DNA for the CDR3 is TGTGCCAGCAGTTACGACAGGCTCGGCTACACCTTC. Amino acids: CASSYDRLGYTF.

As regards this clone: Its ends do not fully match the called genes, so a read error is possible. The rearrangement joins TRBV30 to TRBJ1-1; D perhaps matches TRBD1 (6 bases). The CDR3 runs to 12 residues. The germline V gene has CDR1 GTSNPN and CDR2 SVGIG (reference sequence). The CDR3, as DNA: TGTGCCTGGAGTGGGCCTATAGGGGGAGTTCTCTTT. Translating it yields CAWSGPIGGVLF. The variable domain in full, with the rest retrieved from reference TRBV30 and TRBJ1-1, is SQTIHQWPATLVQPVGSPLSLECTVEGTSNPNLYWYRQAAGRGLQLLFYSVGIGQISSEVPQNLSASRPQDRQFILSSKKLLLSDSGFYLCAWSGPIGGVLFGQGTRLTVV.

The J gene is TRBJ2-5, the V gene TRBV2, with D perhaps matching TRBD1 (5 bases). This CDR3 is built from 14 residues. Germline CDR1 and CDR2: SNHLY and FYNNEI. V dropped 3 bases and J dropped 4 bases, with 12 bases sitting between them. CDR3 amino acids: CASSEGLRGETQYF. The CDR3 DNA reads as TGTGCCAGCAGTGAGGGTCTAAGGGGAGAGACCCAGTACTTC.

The V and J genes are TRBV7-2 and TRBJ2-4; weak D call: TRBD1 (6 bases). Germline values: CDR1 SGHTA, CDR2 FQGNSA. Trimming pared 8 bases from V and 6 bases from J, leaving 11 bases between. The CDR3 covers 12 residues. CDR3 DNA: TGTGCCAGCCAGACAGGCCTAAACATTCAGTACTTC. Its protein product is CASQTGLNIQYF.

This rearrangement joins TRBV10-3 to TRBJ2-3; 7 bases are shared with TRBD2. Germline-derived CDR1 and CDR2 are ENHRY and SYGVKD. The V segment lost 5 bases and the J segment 5 bases; nucleotides outside the gene matches: 4. The CDR3 has 13 amino acids. CDR3 region: CAISSGEVDTQYF. CDR3 DNA: TGTGCCATCAGTAGCGGGGAGGTAGATACGCAGTATTTT.

This sequence joins TRBV6-5 and TRBJ1-2; D might be TRBD1 (5 bases). The V and J ends lost 0 bases and 3 bases respectively, with 11 bases between them. CDR1 is MNHEY and CDR2 is SVGAGI in the germline V gene. CDR3 length: 15 amino acids. CDR3 region: CASSYSGGTDYGYTF. The CDR3 nucleotides are TGTGCCAGCAGTTACTCGGGAGGGACGGACTATGGCTACACCTTC.

The rearrangement uses TRBV18 and TRBJ2-3; maybe TRBD1 (5 bases). This CDR3 has 17 residues. Germline CDR1 and CDR2: KGHSH and LQKENI. Trimming removed 0 bases from V and 6 bases from J, with 19 bases in between. CDR3 bases: TGTGCCAGCTCACCACCGGTCGTAGGGGCCCGTTCCGATACGCAGTATTTT. Protein: CASSPPVVGARSDTQYF.

J is TRBJ2-3 and V is TRBV7-9, with 11 nucleotides matching TRBD2. From germline, CDR1 is SEHNR and CDR2 FQNEAQ (reference sequence). The CDR3 has 15 residues. V was pared by 5 bases and J by 4 bases, with 5 bases of the junction left unmatched. The CDR3 DNA reads as TGTGCCAGCAGCCCGTTTAGCGGGGGGGCAGATACGCAGTATTTT. It yields the protein CASSPFSGGADTQYF.

V usage is TRBV9 and J usage is TRBJ2-7; TRBD1 matches at 9 bases. Per germline, CDR1 SGDLS and CDR2 YYNGEE. This CDR3 has 15 amino acids. V was pared by 4 bases and J by 5 bases, with 10 bases of the junction left unmatched. As DNA, the CDR3 is TGTGCCAGCAGCCCTCGTCCCGGGACAGGGAACGAGCAGTACTTC. Its translation: CASSPRPGTGNEQYF.

J is TRBJ2-2 and V is TRBV5-1; TRBD1 matches at 7 bases. CDR1 is SGHRS and CDR2 is YFSETQ in the germline V gene. After removal of 4 bases from V and 4 bases from J, the junction contained 10 bases not matched to a gene. This CDR3 is 16 amino acids long. The CDR3 DNA sequence: TGCGCCAGCAGCCAGGGACAGACCCCATCCACCGGGGAGCTGTTTTTT. It encodes CASSQGQTPSTGELFF.

The chain combines TRBV6-5 with TRBJ1-5, with a possible D match to TRBD1 (6 bases). CDR3 length: 14 residues. Per the germline V gene, CDR1 is MNHEY and CDR2 is SVGAGI. The V end was cut by 2 bases, the J end by 2 bases, with 7 bases between. CDR3 bases: TGTGCCAGCAGTTACCGGACAGGCAATCAGCCCCAGCATTTT. Its protein product is CASSYRTGNQPQHF.

The chain carries TRBV18 and TRBJ2-2, with D maybe TRBD1 (6 bases). Germline V lookup: CDR1 KGHSH, CDR2 LQKENI. The CDR3 length is 15 residues. The germline V and J ends were trimmed by 4 bases and 7 bases, with 16 bases remaining between them. The CDR3 DNA is TGTGCCAGCTCACACACAGGGCCGCTGGGCGGGGAGCTGTTTTTT. Encoded protein: CASSHTGPLGGELFF.

The gene calls are TRBV7-9 and TRBJ2-7, with TRBD1 identical over 9 bases. The CDR3 contains 18 residues. The V and J ends lost 3 bases and 1 base, in that order; junction bases with no gene match: 13. Looked up from germline, CDR1 is SEHNR and CDR2 is FQNEAQ (reference sequence). DNA for the CDR3: TGTGCCAGCAGCTTCCCGCGTAAAGGACAGGGGACATCCTACGAGCAGTACTTC. Protein sequence: CASSFPRKGQGTSYEQYF.

This chain connects TRBV6-5 to TRBJ2-1; D not certain. The length of the CDR3 is 14 residues. Between the trimmed V and J ends, which lost 0 bases and 2 bases, there was a span of 5 bases. Germline V gene sequence: CDR1 MNHEY, CDR2 SVGAGI. DNA of the CDR3: TGTGCCAGCAGTTACTCGCGGACCTACAATGAGCAGTTCTTC. This codes for CASSYSRTYNEQFF.

This rearrangement joins TRBV6-2 or TRBV6-3 to TRBJ1-6; 7 bases are shared with TRBD1. Germline loops: CDR1 MNHEY, CDR2 SVGEGT. V lost 5 bases to trimming and J lost 8 bases; unmatched junction nucleotides: 6. The CDR3 totals 14 residues. Here the CDR3 DNA reads TGTGCCAGCAGTAAACGACAGGGAGATTCACCCCTCCACTTT. It encodes CASSKRQGDSPLHF.

The genes are TRBV28 and TRBJ2-5; D remains unclear. Germline assignment: CDR1 MDHEN and CDR2 SYDVKM. The V end lost 3 bases, the J end lost 4 bases, and 9 bases lay between the germline ends. The CDR3 extends over 13 amino acids. In DNA form, the CDR3 reads TGTGCCAGCAGTTTTGTAAAGCCAGAGACCCAGTACTTC. It codes for CASSFVKPETQYF. Full variable domain (outside the CDR3, taken from reference TRBV28 and TRBJ2-5): DVKVTQSSRYLVKRTGEKVFLECVQDMDHENMFWYRQDPGLGLRLIYFSYDVKMKEKGDIPEGYSVSREKKERFSLILESASTNQTSMYLCASSFVKPETQYFGPGTRLLVL.

The chain couples TRBV2 to TRBJ1-5; 7 bases are shared with TRBD1. The trim removed 3 bases at V and 5 bases at J, leaving 4 bases unmatched. Germline loops: CDR1 SNHLY, CDR2 FYNNEI. The CDR3 covers 14 residues. The CDR3 protein is CASSDITGDQPQHF. CDR3 DNA: TGTGCCAGCAGTGATATTACAGGGGATCAGCCCCAGCATTTT.

J is TRBJ1-5 and V is TRBV6-5; 7 nucleotides line up with TRBD1. This CDR3 has 14 amino acids. Germline V gene lookup returns CDR1 MNHEY and CDR2 SVGAGI. The ends lost 6 bases at V and 6 bases at J; junction bases unmatched: 8. The CDR3 region is CASSHRGLGQPQHF. DNA for the CDR3: TGTGCCAGCAGCCACAGGGGATTGGGTCAGCCCCAGCATTTT.

A word on this clone: Other DNA sequences of this sample code for an identical CDR3. The chain joins TRBV7-2 to TRBJ2-7; 7 bases match TRBD1. The CDR3 contains 13 residues. Germline V lookup: CDR1 SGHTA, CDR2 FQGNSA. Trimming at V came to 3 bases and at J to 2 bases, leaving 1 base not matched to a gene. The CDR3 nucleotides are TGTGCCAGCAGCTTGGGGACAGCCTACGAGCAGTACTTC. Translated, it gives CASSLGTAYEQYF. Drawing the rest from reference TRBV7-2 and TRBJ2-7, the complete variable domain is GAGVSQSPSNKVTEKGKDVELRCDPISGHTALYWYRQSLGQGLEFLIYFQGNSAPDKSGLPSDRFSAERTGGSVSTLTIQRTQQEDSAVYLCASSLGTAYEQYFGPGTRLTVT.

V and J are TRBV4-3 and TRBJ2-3; D is ambiguous. Germline V gene lookup returns CDR1 LGHNA and CDR2 YSLEER. The CDR3 extends over 16 amino acids. With 1 base removed from V and 6 bases from J, the gap between germline ends came to 17 bases. The chain's CDR3 is CASSQVGSLHGDTQYF. The CDR3 region has the DNA TGCGCCAGCAGCCAAGTGGGCAGCCTCCATGGGGATACGCAGTATTTT.

The chain is built from TRBV4-3 and TRBJ2-6; unclear D gene. CDR1 is LGHNA, CDR2 YSLEER, per germline. The CDR3 is made up of 14 amino acids. Trimming left V 0 bases short and J 2 bases short, with 2 bases between. CDR3 region: CASSQDTGANVLTF. In DNA form, the CDR3 reads TGCGCCAGCAGCCAAGATACTGGGGCCAACGTCCTGACTTTC.